A single sample is the source of the 15 T cell receptor beta chains below, sequenced in a study of T-cell reconstitution after alpha-beta-depleted transplantation in children. During its preparation, the TCRbeta library received unique molecular identifiers. Each CDR3 protein gets one entry after TCRdb re-called the PCR reads with MiXCR. In the table there are more than 400,000 distinct CDR3 sequences, roughly 11% of which are singletons. The source material was PBMCs, mostly from graft donor cells, sampled 180 days after TCRalphabeta/CD19-depleted stem cell transplant. The receptors derive from a female patient between 2 and 15 years old who had a stem cell transplant for aplastic anemia, so the T cells may come from the graft donor.

This chain uses TRBV5-1 with TRBJ2-4; the D gene is possibly TRBD1 (5 bases). V lost 4 bases and J 0 bases, leaving 14 bases between the germline ends. The germline gives CDR1 SGHRS, CDR2 YFSETQ. This CDR3 contains 16 residues. The CDR3 spells CASSRSDTGAKNIQYF. CDR3 DNA: TGCGCCAGCAGCCGATCGGACACGGGAGCCAAAAACATTCAGTACTTC.

This sequence joins TRBV28 and TRBJ2-5; 7 bases line up with TRBD1. Germline V CDR1 and CDR2: MDHEN, SYDVKM. The J segment lost 2 bases and the V segment lost 5 bases, leaving 8 bases of the junction unmatched. This CDR3 has 15 residues. The CDR3 nucleotides are TGTGCCAGCAGTCCACTCCGGGACAGACAAGAGACCCAGTACTTC. The encoded protein is CASSPLRDRQETQYF.

At least ten counts were recorded for this clonotype. This chain joins TRBV14 and TRBJ2-3; D perhaps matches TRBD2 (6 bases). Germline-derived CDR1 and CDR2 are SGHDN and FVKESK. The CDR3 runs 15 residues. V lost 0 bases, J lost 0 bases, and 7 bases lay in between. The CDR3 nucleotides read TGTGCCAGCAGCCAAGAACTAGCTAGCACAGATACGCAGTATTTT. Protein sequence: CASSQELASTDTQYF.

J is TRBJ2-1 and V is TRBV27; the D call may be TRBD1 or TRBD2 (5 bases each). Germline V gene lookup returns CDR1 MNHEY and CDR2 SMNVEV (reference sequence). With 4 bases removed from V and 0 bases from J, the gap between germline ends came to 19 bases. The CDR3 has 18 amino acids. The CDR3 sequence: CASSSIPGRRSSYNEQFF. In nucleotides, the CDR3 is TGTGCCAGCAGTTCAATCCCGGGACGGAGGAGCTCCTACAATGAGCAGTTCTTC.

This clonotype was recorded a few times. The chain uses TRBV20-1 and TRBJ1-1; possible D gene TRBD1, 5 bases. The germline V gene encodes CDR1 DFQATT and CDR2 SNEGSKA (reference sequence). The CDR3 extends over 14 amino acids. V was pared by 5 bases and J by 5 bases, with 18 bases between. The CDR3 nucleotides read TGCAGTGCTTATCCGGGTCCCAGGGTTACTGAAGCTTTCTTT. This translates into CSAYPGPRVTEAFF.

This clonotype has only a few counts. CDR3 amino acids: CASSRHAQELFYNEQFF. The CDR3 DNA sequence: TGTGCCAGCAGTCGCCACGCACAGGAGCTCTTCTACAATGAGCAGTTCTTC. The chain has TRBV27 and TRBJ2-1, with D possibly being TRBD1 (5 bases). The germline gives CDR1 MNHEY, CDR2 SMNVEV (reference sequence). The V gene lost 5 bases and the J gene lost 3 bases, with 20 bases spanning the gap. This CDR3 contains 17 residues.

The chain joins TRBV4-3 to TRBJ2-3, with 10 bases lining up with TRBD2. The CDR3 extends over 15 amino acids. Germline-derived CDR1 and CDR2 are LGHNA and YSLEER. Unmatched junction bases numbered 8, after V lost 1 base and J lost 10 bases. The DNA of the CDR3 is TGCGCCAGCAGCCAAGCGGCTAGCGGGAGAGGTGCGCAGTATTTT. Its protein product is CASSQAASGRGAQYF.

The sample holds a few counts of this clonotype. V usage is TRBV7-2 and J usage is TRBJ2-1, with D possibly matching TRBD2 (5 bases). CDR1 is SGHTA and CDR2 is FQGNSA in the germline V gene. Deletions cut 5 bases from V and 2 bases from J, with 19 bases between. The CDR3 is 17 amino acids. The CDR3 DNA sequence: TGTGCCAGCAGCCGTACCCCAGCGGCAGATCCCTACAATGAGCAGTTCTTC. This codes for CASSRTPAADPYNEQFF.

There are a few counts of this clonotype. The chain has TRBV10-3 and TRBJ2-1, with D possibly being TRBD1 or TRBD2 (5 bases each). Per the germline V gene, CDR1 is ENHRY and CDR2 is SYGVKD. V was pared by 8 bases and J by 7 bases, with 18 bases between. This CDR3 has 14 residues. CDR3 loop: CAIGGPVPLNEQFF. The CDR3 DNA reads as TGTGCCATCGGGGGTCCGGTACCCTTAAATGAGCAGTTCTTC.

The J gene is TRBJ1-5, the V gene TRBV19; no clear D. V was cut by 10 bases and J by 7 bases, with 11 bases left in between. Germline V gene data show CDR1 as LNHDA and CDR2 as SQIVND (reference sequence). The CDR3 extends over 11 amino acids. The CDR3 DNA is TGTGCCACCGGAATCCAGCAGCCCCAGCATTTT. It specifies CATGIQQPQHF.

This clonotype came up a few times. This chain connects TRBV5-1 to TRBJ1-2, with 7 bases that match TRBD1. V shed 6 bases and J 3 bases; nucleotides not matched to a gene: 8. The V gene's germline CDR1 is SGHRS and CDR2 YFSETQ. The CDR3 is 14 residues long. The CDR3: CASNIEGADYGYTF. The CDR3 coding sequence is TGCGCCAGCAATATAGAGGGGGCGGACTATGGCTACACCTTC.

This clonotype showed up many times. DNA for the CDR3: TGTGCCAGTCACCCACTGTGGGACAGGATCTACGAGCAGTACGTC. This codes for CASHPLWDRIYEQYV. The chain carries TRBV5-5 and TRBJ2-7, with 8 bases matching TRBD1. CDR1 is SGHKS and CDR2 is YYEKEE in the germline V gene (reference sequence). The CDR3 has 15 residues. Trimming removed 8 bases from V and 3 bases from J; junction bases left unmatched: 13.

This clonotype has just a few counts. The chain carries TRBV19 and TRBJ1-1, with 10 bases lining up with TRBD1. V gave up 8 bases and J gave up 1 base; unmatched junction bases: 7. CDR1 is LNHDA and CDR2 is SQIVND in the germline V gene (reference sequence). The CDR3 runs 15 residues. CDR3 DNA sequence: TGTGCCAGTCCTAGGACAGGGGGAGGGAACACTGAAGCTTTCTTT. Its protein product is CASPRTGGGNTEAFF.

This clonotype has ten or more counts. The chain combines TRBV24-1 with TRBJ2-7; D is unresolved. The germline V gene has CDR1 KGHDR and CDR2 SFDVKD. The V and J ends lost 7 bases and 5 bases respectively, with 11 bases between them. The CDR3 consists of 12 residues. CDR3 region: CATSAGQNEQYV. CDR3 coding DNA: TGTGCCACCAGCGCCGGCCAAAACGAGCAGTACGTC.

This clonotype was recorded a few times. The rearrangement joins TRBV11-1 to TRBJ2-1, with 14 bases identical to TRBD2. The V gene's germline CDR1 is SGHAT and CDR2 FQDESV (reference sequence). V gave up 0 bases and J gave up 6 bases; unmatched junction bases: 13. This CDR3 is 20 amino acids long. The CDR3 protein is CASSLAPGLAGAPPPNEQFF. The CDR3 nucleotides read TGTGCCAGCAGCTTAGCCCCGGGACTAGCGGGAGCCCCACCACCCAATGAGCAGTTCTTC.